This T cell receptor beta chain was recorded in a study of T-cell reconstitution after alpha-beta-depleted transplantation in children. Findings and limits, study-wide: Two months or so post-transplant, alpha-beta T cells reportedly derived from several hundred expanded graft clones.

The library targeted TCRbeta and was prepared with unique molecular identifiers. One entry per CDR3 protein, called by TCRdb with MiXCR from the PCR reads. The sample yields around 450,000 distinct CDR3 sequences, roughly a tenth seen once. This clonotype was detected many times. The target antigen is unknown. The material was PBMCs, obtained before TCRalphabeta/CD19-depleted stem cell transplant. This clonotype was obtained from a child aged 2-15 years with inherited bone marrow failure, due to receive a stem cell transplant.

The CDR3 DNA follows: TGTGCCAGCAGCCAAGTTGGACTTGATCAAGAGACCCAGTACTTC. As protein: CASSQVGLDQETQYF. The gene calls are TRBV4-2 and TRBJ2-5; D is possibly TRBD2 (5 bases). There are 15 residues in the CDR3. Trimming left V 1 base short and J 2 bases short, with 11 bases between. The germline V gene has CDR1 LGHNA and CDR2 YNFKEQ.